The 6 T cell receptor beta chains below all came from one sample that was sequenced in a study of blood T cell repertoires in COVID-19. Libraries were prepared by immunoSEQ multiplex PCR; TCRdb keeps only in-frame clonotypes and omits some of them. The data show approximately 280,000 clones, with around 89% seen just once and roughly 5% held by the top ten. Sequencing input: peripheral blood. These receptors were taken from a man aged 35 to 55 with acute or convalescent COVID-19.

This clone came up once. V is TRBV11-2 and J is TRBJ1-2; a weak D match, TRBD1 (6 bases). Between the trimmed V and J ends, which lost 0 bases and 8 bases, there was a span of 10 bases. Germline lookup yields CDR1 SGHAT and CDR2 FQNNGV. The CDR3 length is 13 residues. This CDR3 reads CASSLESRGGYTF. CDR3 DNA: TGTGCCAGCAGCTTAGAATCGAGGGGGGGCTACACCTTC.

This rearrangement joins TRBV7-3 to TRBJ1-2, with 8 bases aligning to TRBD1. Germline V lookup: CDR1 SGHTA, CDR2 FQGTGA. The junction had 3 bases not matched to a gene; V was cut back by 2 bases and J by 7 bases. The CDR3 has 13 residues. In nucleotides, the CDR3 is TGTGCCAGCAGCTTACAGGGGGCAGGTGGCTACACCTTC. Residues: CASSLQGAGGYTF. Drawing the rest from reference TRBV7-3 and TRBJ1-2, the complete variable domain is GAGVSQTPSNKVTEKGKYVELRCDPISGHTALYWYRQSLGQGPEFLIYFQGTGAADDSGLPNDRFFAVRPEGSVSTLKIQRTERGDSAVYLCASSLQGAGGYTFGSGTRLTVV.

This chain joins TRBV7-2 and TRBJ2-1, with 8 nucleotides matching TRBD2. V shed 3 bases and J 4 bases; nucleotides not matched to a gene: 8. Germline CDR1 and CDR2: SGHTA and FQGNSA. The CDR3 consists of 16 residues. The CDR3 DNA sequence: TGTGCCAGCAGCTTCCAAAGCGGGGGCTCGTACAATGAGCAGTTCTTC. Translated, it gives CASSFQSGGSYNEQFF.

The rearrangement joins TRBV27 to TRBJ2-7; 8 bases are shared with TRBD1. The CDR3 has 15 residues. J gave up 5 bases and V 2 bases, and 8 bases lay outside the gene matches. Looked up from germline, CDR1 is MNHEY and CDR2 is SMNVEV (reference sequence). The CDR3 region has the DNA TGTGCCAGCAGTTTAAAGTGGGACAGGCTCAACGAGCAGTACTTC. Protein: CASSLKWDRLNEQYF.

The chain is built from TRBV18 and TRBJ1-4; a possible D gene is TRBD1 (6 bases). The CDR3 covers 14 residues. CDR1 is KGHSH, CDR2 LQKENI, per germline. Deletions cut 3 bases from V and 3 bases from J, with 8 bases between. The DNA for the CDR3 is TGTGCCAGCTCACCTCGGACAGCTAATGAAAAACTGTTTTTT. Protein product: CASSPRTANEKLFF.

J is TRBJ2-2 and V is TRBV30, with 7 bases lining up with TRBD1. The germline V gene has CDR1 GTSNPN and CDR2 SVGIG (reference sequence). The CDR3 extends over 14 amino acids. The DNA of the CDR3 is TGTGGTTCGCTTGGGACAGCGAACACCGGGGAGCTGTTTTTT. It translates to CGSLGTANTGELFF.